The source of this T cell receptor (beta chain) is a study of control samples from healthy donors and cancer patients. TCRdb's copy holds only in-frame clones and misses some; the assay was immunoSEQ multiplex PCR. The sample carries around 250,000 clones, approximately 80% recorded once. This CDR3 comprises 14 residues. V gave up 0 bases and J gave up 4 bases, with 8 bases separating them. The germline V gene has CDR1 SGHNT and CDR2 YYREEE (reference sequence). This sequence joins TRBV5-4 and TRBJ2-1; D is uncertain. This clonotype was obtained from a woman aged 55-75 years with lung cancer. The sequencing sample was made of PBMCs. CDR3 bases: TGTGCCAGCAGCTTGGCGGGCAGATACAATGAGCAGTTCTTC. Translating it yields CASSLAGRYNEQFF.